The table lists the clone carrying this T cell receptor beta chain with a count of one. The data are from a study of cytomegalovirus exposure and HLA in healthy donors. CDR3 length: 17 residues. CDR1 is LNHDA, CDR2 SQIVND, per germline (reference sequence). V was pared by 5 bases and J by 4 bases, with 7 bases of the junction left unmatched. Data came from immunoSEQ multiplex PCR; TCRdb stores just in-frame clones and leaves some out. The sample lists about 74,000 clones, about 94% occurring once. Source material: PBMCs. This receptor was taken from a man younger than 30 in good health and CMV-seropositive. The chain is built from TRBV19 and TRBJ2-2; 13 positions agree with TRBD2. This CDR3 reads CASSPRLAGGFTGELFF. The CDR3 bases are TGTGCCAGTAGTCCGCGACTAGCGGGAGGTTTCACCGGGGAGCTGTTTTTT.